This is a list of T cell receptor beta chains from one sample in a study of cytomegalovirus exposure and HLA in healthy donors. Clones were read by immunoSEQ multiplex PCR, and TCRdb kept only the in-frame ones, dropping some. Seen here are roughly 150,000 clones, 82% observed once, and the top ten hold over 2.5%. Material: PBMCs. The receptor source for this set is a male donor in good health and CMV-seronegative. The CDR3 runs from the conserved cysteine through the conserved F or W. D genes are given only for firm matches. Only part of the rows carry a size: once, few, many, or a class if the clone is expanded.

d_gene,j_gene,len,v_gene,abundance,CDR3nt,CDR3aa
TRBD2,TRBJ2-3,17,TRBV7-2,.,TGTGCCAGCAGCTCCCTTGGACTAGCGGGAGCGCCAGATACGCAGTATTTT,CASSSLGLAGAPDTQYF
.,TRBJ1-3,15,TRBV10-3,.,TGTGCCATCAGTGAGTCCTTAGTAGGGGAGGACACCATATATTTT,CAISESLVGEDTIYF
TRBD2,TRBJ2-7,15,TRBV7-2,once,TGTGCCAGCAGCCCTGTGGGTAGCGGGGCCTACGAGCAGTACTTC,CASSPVGSGAYEQYF
.,TRBJ2-3,10,TRBV20-1,.,TGCAGTGCCCCCTATATCACGCAGTATTTT,CSAPYITQYF
TRBD1,TRBJ1-1,12,TRBV7-9,once,TGTGCCAGCAGCTTACCCCAGGGGGCAGCTTTCTTT,CASSLPQGAAFF
TRBD2,TRBJ2-3,14,TRBV30,.,TGTGCCTGGAGGGCGGGGGTAGCCACAGATACGCAGTATTTT,CAWRAGVATDTQYF
.,TRBJ1-5,14,TRBV19,.,TGTGCCAGTAGTATGGGAAGGGGCGGTCAGCCCCAGCATTTT,CASSMGRGGQPQHF
TRBD1,TRBJ1-2,12,TRBV29-1,once,TGCAGCGTCTCCAGACAGGGCTATGGCTACACCTTC,CSVSRQGYGYTF
TRBD1,TRBJ2-7,15,TRBV2,.,TGTGCCAGCAGTGCACCCGACAGGGGAAAAGGCGAGCAGTACTTC,CASSAPDRGKGEQYF
TRBD2,TRBJ2-7,14,TRBV7-8,once,TGTGCCAGCAGCTACCGGGGGAGGGATCACGAGCAGTACTTC,CASSYRGRDHEQYF
.,TRBJ2-3,15,TRBV19,.,TGTGCCAGTACCGACCGAGGACTCCGGTGGGATACGCAGTATTTT,CASTDRGLRWDTQYF
.,TRBJ2-1,12,TRBV4-1,.,TGCGCCAGCAGCCAGGAGGGGAGTGAGCAGTTCTTC,CASSQEGSEQFF
TRBD2,TRBJ2-2,16,TRBV2,.,TGTGCCAGCAGTCCCGGGACTAGCGCGAACACCGGGGAGCTGTTTTTT,CASSPGTSANTGELFF
TRBD2,TRBJ2-5,17,TRBV9,once,TGTGCCAGCAGCGTAGAGGGGATGACTAGCGTAGGGGAGACCCAGTACTTC,CASSVEGMTSVGETQYF
TRBD1,TRBJ2-5,14,TRBV9,.,TGTGCCAGCAGCGTTGGACAGGGGAGAGAGACCCAGTACTTC,CASSVGQGRETQYF
.,TRBJ2-2,14,TRBV6-5,.,TGTGCCAGCAGTTACTCGACACCGATAGGGGAGCTGTTTTTT,CASSYSTPIGELFF
.,TRBJ1-4,13,TRBV4-1,few,TGCGCCAGCAGCCAAATCAGCGAAACAAAACTGTTTTTT,CASSQISETKLFF
TRBD2,TRBJ2-3,16,TRBV6-4,.,TGTGCCAGCAGTGACTTGGCGGGAGGGCCCACAGATACGCAGTATTTT,CASSDLAGGPTDTQYF
.,TRBJ1-5,11,TRBV6-5,.,TGTGCCCCCGGTGGTATACAGCCCCAGCATTTT,CAPGGIQPQHF
TRBD2,TRBJ2-7,14,TRBV4-3,.,TGCGCCAGCAGCCAACGGCTGGGGGAGGGCGAGCAGTACTTC,CASSQRLGEGEQYF
TRBD1,TRBJ2-1,15,TRBV2,.,TGTGCCAGCAGTGAATTGGACAGGGAACTCAATGAGCAGTTCTTC,CASSELDRELNEQFF
.,TRBJ1-5,20,TRBV12-5,.,TGTGCTAGTGGTTTGGAGAGTGCCAGGGTAGCTCTATATAGCAATCAGCCCCAGCATTTT,CASGLESARVALYSNQPQHF
TRBD1,TRBJ2-7,13,TRBV18,.,TGTGCCAGCTCACCGGACAGGCTGGGGGAGCAGTACTTC,CASSPDRLGEQYF
TRBD1,TRBJ2-5,15,TRBV11-2,.,TGTGCCAGCAGCATGCCGGGACAGGTGGGAGAGACCCAGTACTTC,CASSMPGQVGETQYF
.,TRBJ2-3,15,TRBV2,.,TGTGCCAGCAGTGATAGGGGAGGAGGCACAGATACGCAGTATTTT,CASSDRGGGTDTQYF
TRBD1,TRBJ2-1,14,TRBV6-5,.,TGTGCCAGCAGCTTAGGGACAGACTTAGATGAGCAGTTCTTC,CASSLGTDLDEQFF
.,TRBJ2-2,15,TRBV27,.,TGTGCCAGCAGTTCCGACAGCAGAAACACCGGGGAGCTGTTTTTT,CASSSDSRNTGELFF
.,TRBJ2-1,17,TRBV7-8,.,TGTGCCAGCAGCTTAGTCACGGGTGGCAGGGTAGACAATGAGCAGTTCTTC,CASSLVTGGRVDNEQFF